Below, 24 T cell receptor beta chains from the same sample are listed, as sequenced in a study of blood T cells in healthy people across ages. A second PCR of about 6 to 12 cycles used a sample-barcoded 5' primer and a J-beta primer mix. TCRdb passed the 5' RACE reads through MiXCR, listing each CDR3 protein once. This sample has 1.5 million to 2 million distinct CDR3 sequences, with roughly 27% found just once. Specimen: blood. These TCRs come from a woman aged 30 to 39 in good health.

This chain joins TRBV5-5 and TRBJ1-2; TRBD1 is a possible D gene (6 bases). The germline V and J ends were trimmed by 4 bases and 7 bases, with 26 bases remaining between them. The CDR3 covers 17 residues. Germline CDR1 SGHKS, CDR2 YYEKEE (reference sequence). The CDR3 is CASSRRVLSGDKSGYTF. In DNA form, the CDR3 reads TGTGCCAGCAGCAGGCGGGTTTTGTCAGGGGATAAATCTGGCTACACCTTC.

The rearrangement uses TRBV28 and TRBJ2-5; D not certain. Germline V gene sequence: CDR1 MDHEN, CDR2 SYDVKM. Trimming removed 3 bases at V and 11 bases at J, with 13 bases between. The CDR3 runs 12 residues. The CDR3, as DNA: TGTGCCAGCAGTTTGGACCACAATGAGCAGTACTTC. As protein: CASSLDHNEQYF.

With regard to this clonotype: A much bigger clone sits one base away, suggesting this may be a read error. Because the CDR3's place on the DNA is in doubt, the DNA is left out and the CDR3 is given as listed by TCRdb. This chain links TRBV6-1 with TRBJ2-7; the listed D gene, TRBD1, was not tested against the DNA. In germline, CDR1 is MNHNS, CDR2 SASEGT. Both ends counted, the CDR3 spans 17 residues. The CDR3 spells CASRRRQGNDFGNEQYF.

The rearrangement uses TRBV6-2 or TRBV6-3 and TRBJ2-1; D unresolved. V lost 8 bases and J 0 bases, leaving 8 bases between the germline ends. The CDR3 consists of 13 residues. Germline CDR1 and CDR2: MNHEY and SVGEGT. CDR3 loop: CASCGRSYNEQFF. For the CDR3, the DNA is TGTGCCAGCTGTGGGCGCTCCTACAATGAGCAGTTCTTC.

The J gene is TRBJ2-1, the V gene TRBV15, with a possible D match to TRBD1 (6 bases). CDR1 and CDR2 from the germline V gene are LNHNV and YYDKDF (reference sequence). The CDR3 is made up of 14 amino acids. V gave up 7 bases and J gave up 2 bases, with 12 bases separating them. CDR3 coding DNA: TGTGCCACCAACGTCCCAGGGGCCTACAATGAGCAGTTCTTC. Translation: CATNVPGAYNEQFF.

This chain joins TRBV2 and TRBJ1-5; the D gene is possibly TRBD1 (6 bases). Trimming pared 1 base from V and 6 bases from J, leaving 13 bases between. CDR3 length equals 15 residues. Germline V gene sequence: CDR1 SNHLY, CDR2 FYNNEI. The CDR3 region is CASSEVPGASQPQHF. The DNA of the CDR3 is TGTGCCAGCAGTGAAGTTCCAGGGGCAAGTCAGCCCCAGCATTTT.

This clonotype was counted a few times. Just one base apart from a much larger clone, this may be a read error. CDR3 sequence reads: CATREASGNTEQFF. In DNA form, the CDR3 reads TGTGCCACCAGGGAGGCTAGCGGGAACACTGAGCAGTTCTTC. The genes are TRBV24-1 and TRBJ2-1; 9 positions agree with TRBD2. With V trimmed by 7 bases and J by 9 bases, 9 bases remained unmatched. Germline assignment: CDR1 KGHDR and CDR2 SFDVKD. This CDR3 has 14 residues.

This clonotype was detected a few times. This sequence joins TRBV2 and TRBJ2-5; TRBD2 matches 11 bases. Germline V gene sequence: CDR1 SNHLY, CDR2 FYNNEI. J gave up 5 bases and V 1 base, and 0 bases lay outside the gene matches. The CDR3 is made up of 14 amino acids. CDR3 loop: CASSEGLAGETQYF. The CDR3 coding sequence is TGTGCCAGCAGTGAAGGACTAGCGGGGGAGACCCAGTACTTC.

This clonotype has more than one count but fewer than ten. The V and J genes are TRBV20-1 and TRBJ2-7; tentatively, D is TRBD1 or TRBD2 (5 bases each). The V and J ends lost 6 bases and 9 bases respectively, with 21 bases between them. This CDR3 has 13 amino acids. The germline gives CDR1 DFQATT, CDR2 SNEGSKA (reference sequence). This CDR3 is CSALGAGRFGQYF. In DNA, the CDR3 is TGCAGTGCCTTAGGGGCAGGGAGATTCGGGCAGTACTTC.

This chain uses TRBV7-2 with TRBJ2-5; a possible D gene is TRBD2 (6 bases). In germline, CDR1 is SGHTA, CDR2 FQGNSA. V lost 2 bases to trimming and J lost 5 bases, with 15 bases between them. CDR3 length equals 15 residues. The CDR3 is CASSLNGGNRETQYF. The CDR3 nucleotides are TGTGCCAGCAGCTTAAACGGGGGTAATAGGGAGACCCAGTACTTC.

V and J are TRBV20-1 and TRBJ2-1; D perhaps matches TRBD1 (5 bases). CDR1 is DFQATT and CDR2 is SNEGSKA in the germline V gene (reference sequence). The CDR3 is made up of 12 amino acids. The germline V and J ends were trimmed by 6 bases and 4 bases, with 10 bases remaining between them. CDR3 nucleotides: TGCAGTGCCGTTGACAGTTACAATGAGCAGTTCTTC. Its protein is CSAVDSYNEQFF.

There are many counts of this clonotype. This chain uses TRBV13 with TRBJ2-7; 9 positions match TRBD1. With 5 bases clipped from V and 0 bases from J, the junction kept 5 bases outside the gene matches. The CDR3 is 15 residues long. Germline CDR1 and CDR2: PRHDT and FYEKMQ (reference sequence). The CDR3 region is CASSREGQGSYEQYF. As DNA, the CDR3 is TGTGCCAGCAGCAGGGAGGGACAGGGCTCCTACGAGCAGTACTTC. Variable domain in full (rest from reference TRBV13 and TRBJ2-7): AAGVIQSPRHLIKEKRETATLKCYPIPRHDTVYWYQQGPGQDPQFLISFYEKMQSDKGSIPDRFSAQQFSDYHSELNMSSLELGDSALYFCASSREGQGSYEQYFGPGTRLTVT.

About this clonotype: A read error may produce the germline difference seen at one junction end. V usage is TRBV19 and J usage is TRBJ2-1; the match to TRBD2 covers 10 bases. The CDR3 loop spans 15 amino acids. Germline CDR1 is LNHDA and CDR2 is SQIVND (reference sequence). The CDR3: CASSISSGSYNEQLF. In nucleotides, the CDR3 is TGTGCCAGTAGTATCTCTAGCGGGAGTTACAATGAGCAGCTCTTC.

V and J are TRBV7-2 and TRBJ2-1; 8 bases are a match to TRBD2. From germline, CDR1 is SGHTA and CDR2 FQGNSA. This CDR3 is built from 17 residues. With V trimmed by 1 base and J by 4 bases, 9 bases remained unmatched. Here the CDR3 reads CASSLGGSLAGYNEQFF. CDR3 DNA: TGTGCCAGCAGCTTAGGGGGGTCATTAGCGGGGTACAATGAGCAGTTCTTC.

Written as DNA, the CDR3 is TGTGCCAGCAGTGAAGCGCTTCCAGAAAACATTCAGTACTTC. Translation gives CASSEALPENIQYF. The chain joins TRBV2 to TRBJ2-4, with D unresolved. V was cut by 0 bases and J by 5 bases, with 8 bases left in between. The CDR3 sequence is 14 residues long. Germline values: CDR1 SNHLY, CDR2 FYNNEI.

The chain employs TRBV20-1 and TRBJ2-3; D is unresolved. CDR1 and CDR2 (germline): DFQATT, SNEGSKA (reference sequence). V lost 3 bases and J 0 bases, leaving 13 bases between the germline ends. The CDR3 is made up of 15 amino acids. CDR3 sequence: CSARGYFQSTDTQYF. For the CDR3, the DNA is TGCAGTGCTAGGGGATACTTTCAAAGCACAGATACGCAGTATTTT.

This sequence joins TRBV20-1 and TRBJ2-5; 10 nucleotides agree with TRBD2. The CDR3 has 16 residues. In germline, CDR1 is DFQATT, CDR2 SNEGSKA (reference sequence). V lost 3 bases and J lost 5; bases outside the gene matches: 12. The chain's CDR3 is CSASFSRAGGLETQYF. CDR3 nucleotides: TGCAGTGCTAGCTTCAGTAGAGCGGGGGGGCTGGAGACCCAGTACTTC.

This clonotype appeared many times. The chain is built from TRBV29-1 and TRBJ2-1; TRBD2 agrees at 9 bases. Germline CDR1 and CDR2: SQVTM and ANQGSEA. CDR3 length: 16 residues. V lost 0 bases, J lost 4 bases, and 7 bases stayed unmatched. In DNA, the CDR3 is TGCAGCGTTGAAGACATGACTAGCGGCACGTACAATGAGCAGTTCTTC. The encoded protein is CSVEDMTSGTYNEQFF.

DNA of the CDR3: TGTGCCAGCAGCCGTAATGGGGGTACCCTCTACAATGAGCAGTTCTTC. This codes for CASSRNGGTLYNEQFF. The chain carries TRBV7-6 and TRBJ2-1; D is tentatively TRBD1 or TRBD2 (5 bases each). From germline, CDR1 is SGHVS and CDR2 FNYEAQ. This CDR3 is 16 amino acids long. V lost 5 bases, J lost 3 bases, and 17 bases lay in between.

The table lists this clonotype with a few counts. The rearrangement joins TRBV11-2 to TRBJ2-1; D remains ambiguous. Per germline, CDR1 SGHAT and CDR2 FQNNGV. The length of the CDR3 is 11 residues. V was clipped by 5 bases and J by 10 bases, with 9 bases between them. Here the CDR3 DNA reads TGTGCCAGCAGCAAAGGTTGGGAGCAGTTCTTC. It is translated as CASSKGWEQFF.

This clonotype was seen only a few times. This CDR3 reads CASGKGTTVEQFF. In nucleotides, the CDR3 is TGTGCCAGCGGAAAAGGGACTACGGTTGAGCAGTTCTTC. The chain carries TRBV27 and TRBJ2-1, with TRBD2 matching 7 bases. The CDR3 is made up of 13 amino acids. The germline CDR1 and CDR2 sequences are MNHEY and SMNVEV (reference sequence). V lost 8 bases, J lost 9 bases, and 10 bases stayed unmatched.

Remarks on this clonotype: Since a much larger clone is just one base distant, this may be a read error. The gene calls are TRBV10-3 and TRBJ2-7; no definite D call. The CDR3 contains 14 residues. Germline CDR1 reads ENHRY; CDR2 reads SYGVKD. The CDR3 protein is CTISDQRVIYEQYF. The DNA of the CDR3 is TGTACCATCAGTGACCAAAGGGTCATCTACGAGCAGTACTTC.

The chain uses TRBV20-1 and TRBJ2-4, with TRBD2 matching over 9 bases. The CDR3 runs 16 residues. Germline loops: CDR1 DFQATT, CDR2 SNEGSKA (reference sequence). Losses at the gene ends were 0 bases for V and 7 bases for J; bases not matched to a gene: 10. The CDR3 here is CSARDPRLAGTNIQYF. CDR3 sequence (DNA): TGCAGTGCTAGAGATCCGAGGCTAGCGGGAACGAACATTCAGTACTTC.

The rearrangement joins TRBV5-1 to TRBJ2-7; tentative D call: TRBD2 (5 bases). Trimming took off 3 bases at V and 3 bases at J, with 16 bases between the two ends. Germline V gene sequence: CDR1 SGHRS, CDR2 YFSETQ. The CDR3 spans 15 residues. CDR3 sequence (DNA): TGCGCCAGCAGCTGGAGAAGCGGCAGCGGCTACGAGCAGTACTTC. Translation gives CASSWRSGSGYEQYF.